These 11 T cell receptor beta chains came from one sample sequenced in a study of Graves' ophthalmopathy and Graves' hyperthyroidism (dated by TCRdb to 2016 to 2019). TCRdb records Illumina HiSeq 2000 as the sequencer. TCR beta CDR3 regions were amplified from RNA transcripts for repertoire sequencing. A first-round RT-PCR used HTBI primers with the Qiagen OneStep RT-PCR kit, followed by a second-round multiplex PCR, size selection and purification. TCRdb passed the public sequencing reads through fastp at Q25 and MiXCR, retaining productive beta sequences. Each entry merges the rows of one CDR3 protein and shows their most common DNA and genes. This sample comprises some 1.1 million distinct CDR3 sequences, about 40% of them detected only once. The top ten constitute roughly 10% of the sample. The sample consisted of peripheral blood or thyroid tissue (not recorded which). Receptors were obtained from an adult man with Graves' hyperthyroidism.

This rearrangement joins TRBV18 to TRBJ1-1, with D possibly being TRBD1 (6 bases). Trimming took off 4 bases at V and 6 bases at J, with 15 bases between the two ends. This CDR3 spans 14 amino acids. Germline V gives CDR1 KGHSH, CDR2 LQKENI. Here the CDR3 DNA reads TGTGCCAGCTCACACGACAGGACTTACGCTGAAGCTTTCTTT. Its protein is CASSHDRTYAEAFF.

This clonotype turned up a few times. This rearrangement joins TRBV4-3 to TRBJ1-5, with D possibly matching TRBD1 (5 bases). V lost 1 base to trimming and J lost 3 bases, with 10 bases between them. Germline values: CDR1 LGHNA, CDR2 YSLEER. CDR3 length: 15 amino acids. The CDR3 protein is CASSQGAGFNQPQHF. The CDR3 DNA sequence: TGCGCCAGCAGCCAAGGCGCAGGGTTCAATCAGCCCCAGCATTTT.

This clonotype was picked up many times. The chain links TRBV20-1 to TRBJ2-7; D is unresolved. V was trimmed by 0 bases and J by 0 bases, leaving 6 bases between them. The CDR3 has 13 residues. Germline V gene lookup returns CDR1 DFQATT and CDR2 SNEGSKA (reference sequence). CDR3 amino acids: CSARDMGSYEQYF. The CDR3 DNA is TGCAGTGCTAGAGATATGGGCTCCTACGAGCAGTACTTC.

In this sample, this clonotype turned up once. In DNA, the CDR3 is TGTGCCAGCAGTACAACAGGGGCTGGAGGCTACACCTTC. Translating it yields CASSTTGAGGYTF. This sequence joins TRBV2 and TRBJ1-2, with 7 bases identical to TRBD1. Germline V gene lookup returns CDR1 SNHLY and CDR2 FYNNEI. V shed 5 bases, J shed 8 bases, and the junction held 8 bases outside the gene matches. The CDR3 contains 13 residues.

This clonotype showed up just a few times. CDR3 DNA sequence: TGTGCCATCAGTGAGTCGAATGGTTCTAATGAAAAACTGTTTTTT. It is translated as CAISESNGSNEKLFF. The rearrangement links TRBV10-3 to TRBJ1-4; D is unclear. This CDR3 is built from 15 residues. Germline V gives CDR1 ENHRY, CDR2 SYGVKD. Trimming removed 0 bases at V and 3 bases at J, with 8 bases between.

This clonotype was observed a few times. The CDR3 spells CASIRSYEQYF. The CDR3 DNA is TGTGCCAGCATAAGATCCTACGAGCAGTACTTC. The chain employs TRBV2 and TRBJ2-7; D is ambiguous. Germline V gene sequence: CDR1 SNHLY, CDR2 FYNNEI. This CDR3 has 11 residues. V was pared by 7 bases and J by 1 base, with 5 bases between. The variable domain in full, completed from reference TRBV2 and TRBJ2-7, reads EPEVTQTPSHQVTQMGQEVILRCVPISNHLYFYWYRQILGQKVEFLVSFYNNEISEKSEIFDDQFSVERPDGSNFTLKIRSTKLEDSAMYFCASIRSYEQYFGPGTRLTVT.

Details on this clonotype: A much larger clone lies a single base off, so this may be a read error. The chain has TRBV6-1 and TRBJ2-7; weak D call: TRBD1 (5 bases). The germline V gene has CDR1 MNHNS and CDR2 SASEGT. The CDR3 extends over 13 amino acids. As DNA, the CDR3 is TGTGCCGGCAGTTGGAGCCAGGGCTCCGAGCAGTACTTC. Translating it yields CAGSWSQGSEQYF.

This clonotype was found many times. The chain has TRBV6-2 or TRBV6-3 and TRBJ2-5; D gene uncertain. Germline V gene sequence: CDR1 MNHEY, CDR2 SVGEGT. The CDR3 loop spans 14 amino acids. Trimming took off 2 bases at V and 1 base at J, with 8 bases between the two ends. The CDR3 region is CASSYHRPQETQYF. CDR3 in DNA: TGTGCCAGCAGTTACCATCGACCCCAAGAGACCCAGTACTTC.

The J gene is TRBJ1-2, the V gene TRBV7-9, with TRBD1 matching 9 bases. CDR3 length: 12 amino acids. Germline CDR1 and CDR2: SEHNR and FQNEAQ (reference sequence). CDR3 sequence (DNA): TGTGTAGTAGGGACAGGGAACTATGGCTACACCTTC. Translated: CVVGTGNYGYTF.

Regarding this clonotype: This clone may be a read error of a much larger clone one base away. The CDR3 sequence: CASSFLRRGGGTQYF. The CDR3, as DNA: TGTGCCAGCAGCTTTCTTCGAAGGGGCGGGGGGACCCAGTACTTC. The rearrangement joins TRBV7-9 to TRBJ2-5; TRBD2 matches 7 bases. The junction had 11 bases not matched to a gene; V was cut back by 3 bases and J by 7 bases. CDR3 length: 15 residues. Germline CDR1 reads SEHNR; CDR2 reads FQNEAQ (reference sequence).

This rearrangement joins TRBV29-1 to TRBJ1-4; a possible D gene is TRBD1 (5 bases). Trimming took off 8 bases at V and 0 bases at J, with 10 bases between the two ends. The CDR3 loop spans 13 amino acids. Germline V gene data show CDR1 as SQVTM and CDR2 as ANQGSEA. As DNA, the CDR3 is TGCAGCCCCGCGACAGCAACTAATGAAAAACTGTTTTTT. Its translation: CSPATATNEKLFF.